Presented here are 32 T cell receptor beta chains from one specimen sequenced in a study of shared clonotypes between healthy human individuals. This table comes from immunoSEQ multiplex PCR, and its TCRdb copy is limited to in-frame clones, with some not included. This table has 800,000 to 1,200,000 clones, around 78% appearing once. Specimen: memory CD4+ T cells from PBMCs. The sample's subset: CD45RA-negative fraction. The source is a man aged 18 to 29 in good health. Some clones in this sample may be carry-over from other donors' samples.

The chain employs TRBV11-3 and TRBJ1-3, with unresolved D. Germline CDR1 SGHNT, CDR2 YENEEA. V lost 0 bases, J lost 0 bases, and 6 bases lay in between. The CDR3 has 15 amino acids. CDR3 amino acids: CASSLDSGSGNTIYF. The CDR3 DNA reads as TGTGCCAGCAGCTTAGATTCGGGCTCTGGAAACACCATATATTTT.

Comments on this clone: Other DNA variants within this sample encode the same CDR3. The V call is TRBV7-2, the J call TRBJ1-5; perhaps TRBD1 as D (5 bases). From germline, CDR1 is SGHTA and CDR2 FQGNSA. With 0 bases removed from V and 6 bases from J, the gap between germline ends came to 6 bases. The CDR3 totals 13 residues. CDR3 sequence (DNA): TGTGCCAGCAGCTTAGCGGGGGGTCAGCCCCAGCATTTT. It encodes CASSLAGGQPQHF.

This clone has more than one count but fewer than ten. This chain connects TRBV5-1 to TRBJ2-4; tentative D call: TRBD2 (5 bases). CDR3 length: 16 residues. Germline V gene sequence: CDR1 SGHRS, CDR2 YFSETQ. V was cut by 0 bases and J by 1 base, with 11 bases left in between. The CDR3 DNA is TGCGCCAGCAGCTTGGGAGGGAGTGAGGCCAAAAACATTCAGTACTTC. Translated, it gives CASSLGGSEAKNIQYF. The whole variable domain, remainder taken from reference TRBV5-1 and TRBJ2-4, is KAGVTQTPRYLIKTRGQQVTLSCSPISGHRSVSWYQQTPGQGLQFLFEYFSETQRNKGNFPGRFSGRQFSNSRSEMNVSTLELGDSALYLCASSLGGSEAKNIQYFGAGTRLSVL.

V gene TRBV19 combines with J gene TRBJ2-3; D might be TRBD2 (8 bases). CDR1 and CDR2 from the germline V gene are LNHDA and SQIVND (reference sequence). V was shortened by 8 bases and J by 3 bases, with 24 bases between the two germline ends. The CDR3 is 17 amino acids. In nucleotides, the CDR3 is TGTGCCAGTCAAGTAGGGGGCGGGAGGACGGTAACAGATACGCAGTATTTT. Protein sequence: CASQVGGGRTVTDTQYF.

This clone was detected only a few times. DNA for the CDR3: TGTGCCATCAGCGGGACAGGGCGATACAATGAGCAGTTCTTC. The encoded protein is CAISGTGRYNEQFF. V is TRBV10-3 and J is TRBJ2-1; 9 positions agree with TRBD1. The CDR3 extends over 14 amino acids. Per germline, CDR1 ENHRY and CDR2 SYGVKD. Trimming took 6 bases from V and 4 from J; bases not matched to a gene: 4.

This clone has just a few counts. Additional DNA sequences in this sample encode the identical CDR3. CDR3 bases: TGTGCCAGCATTGGGACAGGGGGCAATCAGCCCCAGCATTTT. It encodes CASIGTGGNQPQHF. V gene TRBV6-1 combines with J gene TRBJ1-5; 10 bases line up with TRBD1. Germline V gene data show CDR1 as MNHNS and CDR2 as SASEGT. V gave up 7 bases and J gave up 2 bases; unmatched junction bases: 2. The CDR3 extends over 14 amino acids.

The chain joins TRBV19 to TRBJ2-4, with a weak D call TRBD2 (6 bases). This CDR3 is 12 amino acids long. CDR1 is LNHDA and CDR2 is SQIVND in the germline V gene (reference sequence). V was cut by 7 bases and J by 8 bases, with 12 bases left in between. The CDR3 nucleotides read TGTGCCAGTACCCGAGGAGGGGACATTCAGTACTTC. Its translation: CASTRGGDIQYF.

The rearrangement uses TRBV6-1 and TRBJ2-7; 7 bases map to TRBD1. V shed 3 bases and J 2 bases; nucleotides not matched to a gene: 13. Germline-derived CDR1 and CDR2 are MNHNS and SASEGT. The CDR3 length is 17 residues. The CDR3 region is CASSDHRTGTEAYEQYF. The CDR3 coding sequence is TGTGCCAGCAGTGACCACCGAACCGGGACAGAAGCCTACGAGCAGTACTTC.

The chain links TRBV11-2 to TRBJ1-2; 8 bases match TRBD1. CDR3 length: 13 amino acids. In germline, CDR1 is SGHAT, CDR2 FQNNGV. With 5 bases clipped from V and 8 bases from J, the junction kept 7 bases outside the gene matches. CDR3 coding DNA: TGTGCCAGCAGCGGTCGGACAGGGCTCGGCTACACCTTC. Translation: CASSGRTGLGYTF.

J is TRBJ2-2 and V is TRBV7-9; no clear D. CDR1 is SEHNR, CDR2 FQNEAQ, per germline (reference sequence). The CDR3 covers 14 residues. The ends were cut back, 1 base at V and 5 bases at J, with 8 bases in the middle. The DNA for the CDR3 is TGTGCCAGCAGCTTAGTGGCAGAAACCGGGGAGCTGTTTTTT. It yields the protein CASSLVAETGELFF.

This clone appeared a single time. V gene TRBV6-1 combines with J gene TRBJ1-3; D is unresolved. This CDR3 has 14 amino acids. Trimming left V 7 bases short and J 4 bases short, with 14 bases between. CDR1 is MNHNS, CDR2 SASEGT, per germline. As DNA, the CDR3 is TGTGCCAGCATATCGAGCAGGACCGGAAACACCATATATTTT. It yields the protein CASISSRTGNTIYF.

This CDR3 is CASSLVGLGTQYF. CDR3 DNA: TGTGCCAGCAGCTTGGTGGGGCTGGGGACCCAGTACTTC. V and J are TRBV5-6 and TRBJ2-5; D is possibly TRBD1 (5 bases). The CDR3 spans 13 residues. The germline V gene has CDR1 SGHDT and CDR2 YYEEEE. Trimming pared 0 bases from V and 7 bases from J, leaving 10 bases between.

The chain couples TRBV25-1 to TRBJ1-1; weak D call: TRBD1 (5 bases). CDR1 MGHDK and CDR2 SYGVNS come from the germline V gene. Trimming left V 2 bases short and J 5 bases short, with 12 bases between. The CDR3 totals 14 residues. Here the CDR3 reads CASSEHGRVTEAFF. The DNA of the CDR3 is TGTGCCAGCAGTGAACATGGCAGGGTAACTGAAGCTTTCTTT.

This clone appeared a few times. The chain employs TRBV19 and TRBJ2-3; D is undetermined. V lost 2 bases to trimming and J lost 4 bases, with 7 bases between them. The germline V gene encodes CDR1 LNHDA and CDR2 SQIVND (reference sequence). This CDR3 is 13 amino acids long. Here the CDR3 DNA reads TGTGCCAGTAGTATACAGGACGCAGATACGCAGTATTTT. Protein product: CASSIQDADTQYF.

CDR3 DNA: TGTGCCAGTACAGGCGGCGGGGATGAAGCTTTCTTT. Translating gives CASTGGGDEAFF. V usage is TRBV6-1 and J usage is TRBJ1-1; D is possibly TRBD1 (5 bases). The germline V gene encodes CDR1 MNHNS and CDR2 SASEGT. This CDR3 spans 12 amino acids. V was pared by 9 bases and J by 7 bases, with 15 bases between.

V and J are TRBV6-6 and TRBJ1-2; D ambiguous. The germline V gene has CDR1 MNHNY and CDR2 SVGAGI (reference sequence). Trimming cost V 6 bases and J 0 bases, with 17 bases left between them. This CDR3 comprises 16 residues. The CDR3 here is CASSQMVLRANYGYTF. The CDR3 DNA follows: TGTGCCAGCAGCCAAATGGTGTTGAGAGCTAACTATGGCTACACCTTC.

The chain employs TRBV6-1 and TRBJ2-1; 7 bases are a match to TRBD2. CDR1 and CDR2 (germline): MNHNS, SASEGT. V shed 8 bases and J 8 bases; nucleotides not matched to a gene: 12. This CDR3 is 14 amino acids long. Here the CDR3 reads CASPPGGGRDEQFF. As DNA, the CDR3 is TGTGCCAGCCCTCCTGGGGGAGGGCGGGATGAGCAGTTCTTC.

V gene TRBV28 combines with J gene TRBJ2-6; the D is unclear. Germline CDR1 reads MDHEN; CDR2 reads SYDVKM. Trimming left V 10 bases short and J 3 bases short, with 13 bases between. The CDR3 contains 14 residues. As DNA, the CDR3 is TGTGCCACTTCAAAGTGGGTTGGGGCCAACGTCCTGACTTTC. It translates to CATSKWVGANVLTF.

The chain has TRBV6-1 and TRBJ2-7; no clear D gene. The CDR3 loop spans 13 amino acids. V lost 11 bases and J lost 3, with 17 bases in between. CDR1 and CDR2 from the germline V gene are MNHNS and SASEGT. The CDR3 loop reads CAGTQAPHYEQYF. In nucleotides, the CDR3 is TGTGCCGGAACACAAGCACCACACTACGAGCAGTACTTC.

The chain recombines TRBV9 with TRBJ1-1, with D tentatively TRBD1 (5 bases). The CDR3 is 14 amino acids. Germline loops: CDR1 SGDLS, CDR2 YYNGEE. The V gene lost 0 bases and the J gene lost 3 bases, with 9 bases spanning the gap. In DNA, the CDR3 is TGTGCCAGCAGCGTAGCTATGGGGGACACTGAAGCTTTCTTT. Translating gives CASSVAMGDTEAFF.

The chain has TRBV5-3 and TRBJ1-2, with 8 bases aligning to TRBD1. TRBV5-3 is treated as an ORF (open reading frame) with a function not yet certain. V was clipped by 3 bases and J by 2 bases; unmatched bases: 9. The CDR3 spans 16 residues. The CDR3 bases are TGTGCCAGAAGCTCTTCCTCAGGGGGCTCGAACTATGGCTACACCTTC. Translating it yields CARSSSSGGSNYGYTF.

The CDR3 nucleotides are TGTGCCAGCAGTGACCGCGGTCTTGGGAATGTGAACACCATATATTTT. Residues: CASSDRGLGNVNTIYF. The V call is TRBV25-1, the J call TRBJ1-3; D uncertain. The CDR3 totals 16 residues. Trimming cost V 3 bases and J 7 bases, with 19 bases left between them. Germline V CDR1 and CDR2: MGHDK, SYGVNS.

V and J are TRBV10-1 and TRBJ2-7; possibly TRBD1 for D (5 bases). Germline lookup yields CDR1 WNHNN and CDR2 SYGVQD (reference sequence). The CDR3 consists of 14 residues. Trimming pared 3 bases from V and 2 bases from J, leaving 11 bases between. The CDR3 region is CASSEADSTYEQYF. CDR3 nucleotide sequence: TGCGCCAGCAGTGAAGCTGACAGTACCTACGAGCAGTACTTC.

V is TRBV10-3 and J is TRBJ1-2; D is undetermined. CDR3 length equals 12 residues. Germline CDR1 is ENHRY and CDR2 is SYGVKD. The V end was cut by 0 bases, the J end by 4 bases, with 3 bases between. This CDR3 reads CAISESFYGYTF. CDR3 nucleotide sequence: TGTGCCATCAGTGAGTCTTTCTATGGCTACACCTTC.

This rearrangement joins TRBV5-1 to TRBJ1-2, with a possible D match to TRBD1 (6 bases). This CDR3 contains 14 residues. Germline CDR1 and CDR2: SGHRS and YFSETQ. Trimming left V 1 base short and J 4 bases short, with 11 bases between. The CDR3 reads CASSLSPRGYGYTF. The DNA for the CDR3 is TGCGCCAGCAGCTTGTCTCCCAGGGGCTATGGCTACACCTTC.

This chain joins TRBV5-4 and TRBJ1-1; D is ambiguous. V lost 5 bases to trimming and J lost 1 base, with 9 bases between them. Germline-derived CDR1 and CDR2 are SGHNT and YYREEE (reference sequence). CDR3 length: 13 amino acids. The DNA for the CDR3 is TGTGCCAGCAGACCCGACAAGAACACTGAAGCTTTCTTT. Its protein product is CASRPDKNTEAFF. Full variable domain (remainder filled in from reference TRBV5-4 and TRBJ1-1): ETGVTQSPTHLIKTRGQQVTLRCSSQSGHNTVSWYQQALGQGPQFIFQYYREEENGRGNFPPRFSGLQFPNYSSELNVNALELDDSALYLCASRPDKNTEAFFGQGTRLTVV.

The chain carries TRBV5-1 and TRBJ1-3; 7 positions agree with TRBD1. CDR3 length: 16 amino acids. V lost 5 bases and J lost 0; bases outside the gene matches: 8. Per germline, CDR1 SGHRS and CDR2 YFSETQ. As DNA, the CDR3 is TGCGCCAGCAGTCTGGGACAGATGAACTCTGGAAACACCATATATTTT. It encodes CASSLGQMNSGNTIYF.

The rearrangement links TRBV19 to TRBJ1-5; D is unresolved. In germline, CDR1 is LNHDA, CDR2 SQIVND (reference sequence). The CDR3 runs 13 residues. Trimming left V 4 bases short and J 4 bases short, with 8 bases between. The CDR3 sequence: CASSNPPNQPQHF. The DNA of the CDR3 is TGTGCCAGTAGTAACCCCCCAAATCAGCCCCAGCATTTT.

The CDR3 nucleotides read TGCAGCGTAAAACGACTACTAGCGGGAGAAGAGACCCAGTACTTC. Translation: CSVKRLLAGEETQYF. The V gene is TRBV29-1, the J gene TRBJ2-5, with 11 bases aligning to TRBD2. This CDR3 is built from 15 residues. CDR1 is SQVTM, CDR2 ANQGSEA, per germline. The V segment lost 6 bases and the J segment 3 bases; nucleotides outside the gene matches: 9.

The V call is TRBV7-3, the J call TRBJ2-3, with TRBD2 matching over 9 bases. V shed 2 bases, J shed 4 bases, and the junction held 7 bases outside the gene matches. Germline-derived CDR1 and CDR2 are SGHTA and FQGTGA. The CDR3 extends over 16 amino acids. CDR3 nucleotides: TGTGCCAGCAGCTTACTCCCTAGCGGGAACTCAGATACGCAGTATTTT. This encodes CASSLLPSGNSDTQYF.

The chain has TRBV18 and TRBJ2-7; 10 nucleotides align to TRBD2. Germline V CDR1 and CDR2: KGHSH, LQKENI. V shed 1 base, J shed 7 bases, and the junction held 10 bases outside the gene matches. The CDR3 has 16 amino acids. CDR3 DNA: TGTGCCAGCTCACCACAACCTAGCGGGAGATCGCGTGAGCAGTACTTC. It yields the protein CASSPQPSGRSREQYF.

This sequence joins TRBV7-3 and TRBJ1-1; D call uncertain. The V end was cut by 5 bases, the J end by 1 base, with 14 bases between. Per the germline V gene, CDR1 is SGHTA and CDR2 is FQGTGA. The CDR3 is 15 residues long. The CDR3 DNA sequence: TGTGCCAGCAGCCGCGGACGGATCGAGAACACTGAAGCTTTCTTT. Translated: CASSRGRIENTEAFF. The whole variable domain, filled in from reference TRBV7-3 and TRBJ1-1, reads GAGVSQTPSNKVTEKGKYVELRCDPISGHTALYWYRQSLGQGPEFLIYFQGTGAADDSGLPNDRFFAVRPEGSVSTLKIQRTERGDSAVYLCASSRGRIENTEAFFGQGTRLTVV.